A selection of T cell receptor beta chains follows, all from one sample in a study of metastatic and nonmetastatic thyroid tumors. Through MiXCR, TCRdb re-clonotyped the PCR reads. The table includes around 15,000 clones, less than 25% detected once. The specimen was adjacent normal tissue. Source of these receptors: a female donor with papillary thyroid cancer or a benign thyroid nodule (not recorded which). Some clones in this sample may be carry-over from other donors' samples. CDR3s include the opening cysteine and the closing phenylalanine or tryptophan.

len | j_gene | v_gene | CDR3aa
15 | TRBJ1-2 | TRBV7-9 | CASSLDGPFWYGYTF
14 | TRBJ1-1 | TRBV7-8 | CASSLVQGNTEAFF
14 | TRBJ2-1 | TRBV6-2/TRBV6-3 | CASLLGAQYNEQFF
13 | TRBJ1-6 | TRBV6-1 | CASTTGGRSPLHF
14 | TRBJ1-2 | TRBV15 | CATSREGDRYGYTF
13 | TRBJ2-1 | TRBV2 | CASREVSYNEQFF
13 | TRBJ2-7 | TRBV6-1 | CASKQGEVYEQYF
14 | TRBJ2-7 | TRBV2 | CASSPDRGLYEQYF
15 | TRBJ2-3 | TRBV7-8 | CASSPRDGLSDTQYF
15 | TRBJ2-5 | TRBV20-1 | CSAATSGGYQETQYF
14 | TRBJ2-3 | TRBV10-3 | CAISGSGPGDTQYF
14 | TRBJ1-6 | TRBV4-1 | CASSQVVAYSPLHF
13 | TRBJ2-1 | TRBV28 | CASSPSRYNEQFF
15 | TRBJ1-5 | TRBV10-2 | CASSESGTGEQPQHF
13 | TRBJ2-5 | TRBV15 | CATGTALQETQYF
15 | TRBJ2-7 | TRBV7-2 | CASSIGLAGIYEQYF
11 | TRBJ2-7 | TRBV11-2 | CASSLNYEQYF
17 | TRBJ2-5 | TRBV24-1 | CATSDWGSGRRQETQYF
16 | TRBJ1-1 | TRBV27 | CASSFLYGDRGTEAFF
17 | TRBJ2-2 | TRBV11-2 | CASSFPTGTSNTGELFF
12 | TRBJ2-3 | TRBV2 | CAGQWDVGHQYF
13 | TRBJ1-2 | TRBV18 | CASSPGTDYGYTF
15 | TRBJ1-4 | TRBV9 | CASSVYGGTNEKLFF
13 | TRBJ1-1 | TRBV6-1 | CASSPRQNTEAFF
16 | TRBJ2-7 | TRBV6-2/TRBV6-3 | CASSYPGSPRDYEQYF
12 | TRBJ2-7 | TRBV5-1 | CASSPDSYEQYF
13 | TRBJ2-5 | TRBV20-1 | CSAFQGSEETQYF
13 | TRBJ1-1 | TRBV27 | CASSFQVGTEAFF
13 | TRBJ1-2 | TRBV27 | CASSPHPNYGYTF
16 | TRBJ2-1 | TRBV6-1 | CASRNLGGVSYNEQFF
12 | TRBJ2-1 | TRBV6-1 | CSSYTIYNEQFF
15 | TRBJ2-1 | TRBV28 | CASSSAGGIHNEQFF
12 | TRBJ2-1 | TRBV6-2/TRBV6-3 | CATLLSVNEQFF
15 | TRBJ1-2 | TRBV5-1 | CASSSRTGIGYGYTF
15 | TRBJ2-1 | TRBV11-2 | CASSFASGFNNEQFF
14 | TRBJ2-1 | TRBV20-1 | CSARDSLSGHEQFF
14 | TRBJ2-1 | TRBV20-1 | CSAIGGRADNEQFF
12 | TRBJ1-2 | TRBV6-1 | CASSYDRASYTF
14 | TRBJ1-1 | TRBV11-3 | CASSFSGGVSEAFF
16 | TRBJ2-3 | TRBV6-4 | CASSERGQGDTDTQYF
15 | TRBJ2-3 | TRBV18 | CASSIAGPSTDTQYF
12 | TRBJ2-1 | TRBV6-1 | CASSHRKNGQFF
14 | TRBJ1-1 | TRBV12-3/TRBV12-4 | CASSLRGQNTEAFF
13 | TRBJ1-2 | TRBV6-5 | CASSYKGVYGYTF
17 | TRBJ2-3 | TRBV19 | CASSSFRGLGGTDTQYF
15 | TRBJ2-5 | TRBV5-1 | CASSLGATSEETQYF
16 | TRBJ1-1 | TRBV5-1 | CASSPQGQGADTEAFF
14 | TRBJ2-3 | TRBV27 | CATSKGGPTDTQYF
12 | TRBJ1-6 | TRBV27 | CASSFGGSPLHF
15 | TRBJ2-7 | TRBV5-6 | CASSLSGGGFREQYF